This is a list of T cell receptor beta chains from one sample in a study of PD-L1 blockade in urothelial cancer. This table comes from immunoSEQ multiplex PCR, and its TCRdb copy is limited to in-frame clones, with some not included. The data contain over 40,000 clones, about 85% of them seen just once; the ten biggest clones take up 2.6%. Specimen: PBMCs, collected around atezolizumab (anti-PD-L1) treatment. These receptors were obtained from a man between 65 and 85 years old with urothelial cancer. Each CDR3 is given with its conserved first and last residue. The order of the fields is D gene, J gene, clone size, V gene, CDR3 DNA, CDR3 protein. D genes are given only for firm matches. Expanded clones are given a class, and other clones once, few, many or no size at all.

d_gene: -
j_gene: TRBJ1-5
abundance: -
v_gene: TRBV7-2
CDR3nt: TGTGCCAGCAGCGCCGCGTCTAATCAGCCCCAGCATTTT
CDR3aa: CASSAASNQPQHF

d_gene: TRBD2
j_gene: TRBJ2-7
abundance: once
v_gene: TRBV11-2
CDR3nt: TGTGCCAGCAGCTCCTCGGGACTAGTCGCCGAGCAGTACTTC
CDR3aa: CASSSSGLVAEQYF

d_gene: TRBD2
j_gene: TRBJ2-1
abundance: -
v_gene: TRBV27
CDR3nt: TGTGCCAGCAGTCTACTAGCGGGAAAGCCGGATGAGCAGTTCTTC
CDR3aa: CASSLLAGKPDEQFF

d_gene: -
j_gene: TRBJ2-1
abundance: -
v_gene: TRBV7-3
CDR3nt: TGTGCCAGCAGCCAAAACAATGAGCAGTTCTTC
CDR3aa: CASSQNNEQFF

d_gene: -
j_gene: TRBJ2-5
abundance: -
v_gene: TRBV5-6
CDR3nt: TGTGCCAGCAGCTTGCCTGGACACCTAGGGAGCGGGGAGACCCAGTACTTC
CDR3aa: CASSLPGHLGSGETQYF

d_gene: -
j_gene: TRBJ1-1
abundance: -
v_gene: TRBV7-9
CDR3nt: TGTGCCAGCATCAGTCAGGCCCTGAACACTGAAGCTTTCTTT
CDR3aa: CASISQALNTEAFF

d_gene: -
j_gene: TRBJ2-7
abundance: few
v_gene: TRBV4-2
CDR3nt: TGTGCCAGCAGCCAAGCTCTACTAGATTCCTACGAGCAGTACTTC
CDR3aa: CASSQALLDSYEQYF

d_gene: -
j_gene: TRBJ2-5
abundance: -
v_gene: TRBV5-1
CDR3nt: -
CDR3aa: CASSFGNGGKETQYF

d_gene: -
j_gene: TRBJ2-5
abundance: -
v_gene: TRBV6-5
CDR3nt: TGTGCCAGCAGTGATTGGCGGGGAGAGACCCAGTACTTC
CDR3aa: CASSDWRGETQYF

d_gene: -
j_gene: TRBJ2-7
abundance: -
v_gene: TRBV4-1
CDR3nt: TGCGCCAGCAGCCAGAATATGGATGCTAGGGAGCAGTACTTC
CDR3aa: CASSQNMDAREQYF

d_gene: -
j_gene: TRBJ2-3
abundance: -
v_gene: TRBV19
CDR3nt: TGTGCCAGTGGCCGCCGCACAGATACGCAGTATTTT
CDR3aa: CASGRRTDTQYF

d_gene: -
j_gene: TRBJ2-7
abundance: once
v_gene: TRBV6-6
CDR3nt: TGTGCCAGCAGTTACTCTAACAGTTACTACGAGCAGTACTTC
CDR3aa: CASSYSNSYYEQYF

d_gene: -
j_gene: TRBJ1-1
abundance: -
v_gene: TRBV18
CDR3nt: TGTGCCAGCTCACCAAGCAGGGATGGTGTTGGCACTGAAGCTTTCTTT
CDR3aa: CASSPSRDGVGTEAFF

d_gene: TRBD2
j_gene: TRBJ2-7
abundance: -
v_gene: TRBV9
CDR3nt: TGTGCCAGCAGCGGGACTAGCCCATACGAGCAGTACTTC
CDR3aa: CASSGTSPYEQYF

d_gene: TRBD1
j_gene: TRBJ1-1
abundance: -
v_gene: TRBV30
CDR3nt: TGTGCCTGGGCCGGGACAGGGGTTTGGACTGAAGCTTTCTTT
CDR3aa: CAWAGTGVWTEAFF

d_gene: TRBD2
j_gene: TRBJ2-7
abundance: once
v_gene: TRBV2
CDR3nt: TGTGCCAGCAGTGATTCGGGCCTAGCGGGAGACGAGCAGTACTTC
CDR3aa: CASSDSGLAGDEQYF

d_gene: TRBD1
j_gene: TRBJ1-2
abundance: -
v_gene: TRBV5-1
CDR3nt: TGCGCCAGCAGCCGATCCGGGACAGAGAATGGCTACACCTTC
CDR3aa: CASSRSGTENGYTF

d_gene: -
j_gene: TRBJ1-2
abundance: -
v_gene: TRBV9
CDR3nt: TGTGCCAGCAGCGCCCCAACCAGGGGTTACTATGGCTACACCTTC
CDR3aa: CASSAPTRGYYGYTF

d_gene: TRBD1
j_gene: TRBJ1-2
abundance: -
v_gene: TRBV27
CDR3nt: TGTGCCAGCAGTTTCGGCAGGGGGCTCGGCTACACCTTC
CDR3aa: CASSFGRGLGYTF

d_gene: -
j_gene: TRBJ2-7
abundance: -
v_gene: TRBV18
CDR3nt: TGTGCCAGCTCTCTAGGACGGGGAGAGGAGCAGTACTTC
CDR3aa: CASSLGRGEEQYF

d_gene: -
j_gene: TRBJ1-2
abundance: -
v_gene: TRBV28
CDR3nt: TGTGCCAGCAGTTACCCGGGGCGGGGGACGAGTGGCTACACCTTC
CDR3aa: CASSYPGRGTSGYTF

d_gene: TRBD2
j_gene: TRBJ2-2
abundance: -
v_gene: TRBV11-2
CDR3nt: TGTGCCAGCAGCCAGAATCTAGCGGGAGGAACGGTCGGGGAGCTGTTTTTT
CDR3aa: CASSQNLAGGTVGELFF

d_gene: TRBD2
j_gene: TRBJ2-3
abundance: -
v_gene: TRBV5-1
CDR3nt: TGCGCCAGCAGCGGCGTAGCGGGAACCTTCACAGATACGCAGTATTTT
CDR3aa: CASSGVAGTFTDTQYF

d_gene: -
j_gene: TRBJ2-7
abundance: -
v_gene: TRBV21-1
CDR3nt: TGTGCCAGCAGCAAAGATCCAAGCCCCGAACGCAACGAGCAGTACTTC
CDR3aa: CASSKDPSPERNEQYF

d_gene: TRBD2
j_gene: TRBJ2-7
abundance: -
v_gene: TRBV18
CDR3nt: TGTGCCAGCTCACCACCGTCCGCTAGCGGGAGGGGCGAGCAGTACTTC
CDR3aa: CASSPPSASGRGEQYF

d_gene: -
j_gene: TRBJ2-7
abundance: -
v_gene: TRBV14
CDR3nt: TGTGCCAGCAGCCAATTCGGCGGTGCCTACGAGCAGTACTTC
CDR3aa: CASSQFGGAYEQYF

d_gene: TRBD1
j_gene: TRBJ2-1
abundance: -
v_gene: TRBV9
CDR3nt: TGTGCCAGCAGCACACCCCCGGGACAGGGGGTAAACAATGAGCAGTTCTTC
CDR3aa: CASSTPPGQGVNNEQFF

d_gene: -
j_gene: TRBJ2-1
abundance: -
v_gene: TRBV29-1
CDR3nt: TGCAGCGTTGCCCATCGACTAGAAGAATACTACAATGAGCAGTTCTTC
CDR3aa: CSVAHRLEEYYNEQFF

d_gene: TRBD1
j_gene: TRBJ1-1
abundance: -
v_gene: TRBV6-1
CDR3nt: TGTGCCAGCAGTGTGGACAGGGGGGTCACTGAAGCTTTCTTT
CDR3aa: CASSVDRGVTEAFF

d_gene: TRBD2
j_gene: TRBJ2-1
abundance: -
v_gene: TRBV4-1
CDR3nt: TGCGCCAGCAGCCCTGGGACTAGCGGGAGCTCCTACAATGAGCAGTTCTTC
CDR3aa: CASSPGTSGSSYNEQFF

d_gene: TRBD1
j_gene: TRBJ1-1
abundance: -
v_gene: TRBV19
CDR3nt: TGTGCCAGTAGTACCCGGGACAGGAACACTGAAGCTTTCTTT
CDR3aa: CASSTRDRNTEAFF

d_gene: TRBD1
j_gene: TRBJ1-1
abundance: few
v_gene: TRBV10-3
CDR3nt: TGTGCCATCAGTGAGTCGGGGACAGGGGCCGTGACTGAAGCTTTCTTT
CDR3aa: CAISESGTGAVTEAFF